These 14 T cell receptor beta chains share one sample of origin, sequenced in a study of cytomegalovirus exposure and HLA in healthy donors. Primers for the PCR totalled 60 Vbeta and 13 Jbeta. Using immunoSEQ multiplex PCR, the repertoire was profiled, and TCRdb retains in-frame clones only, with some absent. The sample lists 95,000 to 100,000 clones; 60% to 80% were seen once. Sequenced sample: PBMCs. The receptors were sampled from a female donor in good health and CMV-seronegative.

V gene TRBV6-4 combines with J gene TRBJ2-3; 8 positions match TRBD1. The V gene end was trimmed by 0 bases and the J gene end by 2 bases; junction bases not matched to a gene: 4. Germline V lookup: CDR1 MRHNA, CDR2 SNTAGT. The length of the CDR3 is 16 residues. CDR3 residues: CASSDSTGAHTDTQYF. CDR3 nucleotides: TGTGCCAGCAGTGACTCGACAGGGGCACACACAGATACGCAGTATTTT.

V and J are TRBV6-5 and TRBJ1-4; TRBD1 might be the D (6 bases). The V end was cut by 2 bases, the J end by 4 bases, with 8 bases between. The CDR3 contains 14 residues. Per the germline V gene, CDR1 is MNHEY and CDR2 is SVGAGI. In DNA, the CDR3 is TGTGCCAGCAGTTACCGGACAGTTAATGAAAAACTGTTTTTT. Protein: CASSYRTVNEKLFF.

This sequence joins TRBV6-4 and TRBJ1-1; tentative D call: TRBD1 (5 bases). Germline values: CDR1 MRHNA, CDR2 SNTAGT. V was trimmed by 3 bases and J by 6 bases, leaving 23 bases between them. The CDR3 has 17 residues. The CDR3: CASSEKGQGAGGAEAFF. The CDR3 DNA follows: TGTGCCAGCAGTGAAAAAGGGCAAGGGGCCGGAGGGGCTGAAGCTTTCTTT.

This clone occurred once. The chain employs TRBV7-6 and TRBJ2-7; possible D gene TRBD1, 5 bases. CDR3 length: 13 amino acids. Trimming shortened V by 4 bases and J by 1 base, and 8 bases separated the two germline ends. Germline V CDR1 and CDR2: SGHVS, FNYEAQ. DNA for the CDR3: TGTGCCAGCAGCTACAGGCCATCCTACGAGCAGTACTTC. This codes for CASSYRPSYEQYF.

The V call is TRBV7-2, the J call TRBJ2-1; 11 bases match TRBD2. Per the germline V gene, CDR1 is SGHTA and CDR2 is FQGNSA. V lost 5 bases and J lost 10; bases outside the gene matches: 13. The CDR3 covers 16 residues. CDR3 loop: CASSPTITSGGHEQFF. The CDR3 bases are TGTGCCAGCAGCCCAACGATAACTAGCGGGGGACACGAGCAGTTCTTC.

The genes are TRBV5-4 and TRBJ2-3; TRBD2 agrees at 7 bases. The CDR3 consists of 16 residues. CDR1 and CDR2 (germline): SGHNT, YYREEE (reference sequence). The J segment lost 6 bases and the V segment lost 4 bases, leaving 14 bases of the junction unmatched. The CDR3 here is CASSPGLVVGADTQYF. DNA for the CDR3: TGTGCCAGCAGCCCCGGACTAGTAGTTGGCGCTGATACGCAGTATTTT.

This rearrangement joins TRBV27 to TRBJ2-3; perhaps TRBD1 as D (6 bases). V was shortened by 5 bases and J by 3 bases, with 9 bases between the two germline ends. The germline V gene encodes CDR1 MNHEY and CDR2 SMNVEV (reference sequence). The CDR3 covers 13 residues. This chain's CDR3 is CASSQRGTDTQYF. CDR3 nucleotide sequence: TGTGCCAGCAGTCAAAGGGGGACAGATACGCAGTATTTT.

The sample holds a few counts of this clone. V and J are TRBV6-6 and TRBJ1-3; perhaps TRBD1 as D (5 bases). This CDR3 contains 16 residues. The ends were cut back, 2 bases at V and 0 bases at J, with 11 bases in the middle. The germline gives CDR1 MNHNY, CDR2 SVGAGI (reference sequence). The CDR3 loop reads CASSYGAGNSGNTIYF. The CDR3 DNA reads TGTGCCAGCAGTTACGGGGCCGGCAACTCTGGAAACACCATATATTTT.

The chain links TRBV28 to TRBJ2-1; 9 bases agree with TRBD1. In germline, CDR1 is MDHEN, CDR2 SYDVKM. This CDR3 spans 15 amino acids. J lost 12 bases, V lost 4 bases, and 13 bases had no gene match. For the CDR3, the DNA is TGTGCCAGCAGTTCCGCCGGGACAGGGAGTTATGTGCAGTTCTTC. It yields the protein CASSSAGTGSYVQFF.

The genes are TRBV5-1 and TRBJ2-3, with TRBD1 as a possible D gene (6 bases). CDR3 length: 16 residues. The V gene lost 0 bases and the J gene lost 0 bases, with 11 bases spanning the gap. Germline values: CDR1 SGHRS, CDR2 YFSETQ. The CDR3 reads CASSLEGQSSTDTQYF. Here the CDR3 DNA reads TGCGCCAGCAGCTTGGAAGGACAGTCTAGCACAGATACGCAGTATTTT.

A single count supports this clone. The chain recombines TRBV25-1 with TRBJ2-7; 8 bases line up with TRBD1. V trimming: 8 bases; J trimming: 3 bases; junction bases outside the gene matches: 0. Per germline, CDR1 MGHDK and CDR2 SYGVNS. The CDR3 sequence is 11 residues long. CDR3 protein: CASDRGYEQYF. The CDR3 DNA sequence: TGTGCCAGCGACAGGGGCTACGAGCAGTACTTC.

With regard to this clone: An end of the junction differs from the germline gene, which may be a read error. The gene calls are TRBV4-1 and TRBJ2-1, with 9 bases identical to TRBD2. The CDR3 is made up of 15 amino acids. CDR1 MGHRA and CDR2 YSYEKL come from the germline V gene. The DNA of the CDR3 is TGCGCCAGCAGTCAAGTGGGGCGGGGGGGGAATGAGCAGTTCTTC. This translates into CASSQVGRGGNEQFF.

This clone was counted a few times. The chain uses TRBV6-1 and TRBJ1-1; 7 bases fit TRBD1. The CDR3 has 14 residues. Germline trimming cut 5 bases from V and 1 base from J; bases unmatched to any gene: 4. Germline loops: CDR1 MNHNS, CDR2 SASEGT. The CDR3 DNA sequence: TGTGCCAGCAGTACGGGACAGTCGAACACTGAAGCTTTCTTT. It yields the protein CASSTGQSNTEAFF.

The J gene is TRBJ2-3, the V gene TRBV6-6; 8 bases line up with TRBD2. J gave up 4 bases and V 7 bases, and 4 bases lay outside the gene matches. Germline V lookup: CDR1 MNHNY, CDR2 SVGAGI (reference sequence). This CDR3 comprises 13 residues. The CDR3 bases are TGTGCCAGCACCACAGCGGGGGCAGATACGCAGTATTTT. Translation gives CASTTAGADTQYF.